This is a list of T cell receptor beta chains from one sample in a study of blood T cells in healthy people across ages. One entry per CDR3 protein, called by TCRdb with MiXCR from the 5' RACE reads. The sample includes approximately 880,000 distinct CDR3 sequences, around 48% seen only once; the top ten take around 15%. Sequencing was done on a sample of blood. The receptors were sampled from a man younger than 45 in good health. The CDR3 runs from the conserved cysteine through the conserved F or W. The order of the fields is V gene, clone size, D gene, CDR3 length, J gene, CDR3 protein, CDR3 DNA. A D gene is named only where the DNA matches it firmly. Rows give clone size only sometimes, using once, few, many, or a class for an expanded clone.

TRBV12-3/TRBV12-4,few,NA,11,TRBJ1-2,CASSLGRDYTF,TGTGCCAGCAGTTTGGGGCGGGACTACACCTTC
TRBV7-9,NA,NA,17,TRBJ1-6,CASSLPGSSSYNSPLHF,TGTGCCAGCAGCTTACCGGGCTCGAGCTCCTATAATTCACCCCTCCACTTT
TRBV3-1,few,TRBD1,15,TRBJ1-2,CASSQAPGGSYGYTF,TGTGCCAGCAGCCAAGCGCCAGGGGGAAGCTATGGCTACACCTTC
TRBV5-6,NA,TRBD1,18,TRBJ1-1,CASSLRGPGGTVNTEAFF,TGTGCCAGCAGCTTGCGGGGGCCAGGGGGAACGGTGAACACTGAAGCTTTCTTT
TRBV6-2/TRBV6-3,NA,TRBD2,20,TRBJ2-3,CASSYSPGTSGSFSTDTQYF,TGTGCCAGCAGTTACAGTCCCGGGACTAGCGGTTCATTCAGCACAGATACGCAGTATTTT
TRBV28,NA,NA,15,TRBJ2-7,CASSPLGGGSDEQYF,TGTGCCAGCAGTCCCCTCGGCGGGGGCTCCGACGAGCAGTACTTC
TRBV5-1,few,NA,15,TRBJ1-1,CASTTSGGETTEAFF,TGCGCCAGCACCACCTCGGGCGGAGAGACAACTGAAGCTTTCTTT
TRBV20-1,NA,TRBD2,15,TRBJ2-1,CSARDPTSGYNEQFF,TGCAGTGCTAGAGACCCGACTAGCGGGTACAATGAGCAGTTCTTC
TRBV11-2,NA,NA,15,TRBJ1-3,CASSLVDFSGNTIYF,TGTGCCAGCAGCTTAGTCGATTTCTCTGGAAACACCATATATTTT
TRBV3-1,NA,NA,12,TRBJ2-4,CASSQDWRIQYF,TGTGCCAGCAGCCAAGATTGGAGAATTCAGTACTTC
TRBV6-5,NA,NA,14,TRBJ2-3,CASSYSGLSDTQYF,TGTGCCAGCAGTTACTCCGGACTTTCAGATACGCAGTATTTT